The rows below give T cell receptor beta chains drawn from one sample of a study of identical twins. TCRdb re-derived calls from the 5' RACE reads in MiXCR, one entry per CDR3 protein. The sample lists about 660,000 distinct CDR3 sequences, around 8.3% seen once, with 0.98% in the top ten. These records were also assigned to another study, of yellow fever vaccine responses in identical twins.

Sequencing was performed on PBMCs. These receptors were obtained from a woman between 18 and 29 years old in good health. CDR3s include the opening cysteine and the closing phenylalanine or tryptophan. The order of the fields is CDR3 DNA, CDR3 protein, V gene, clone size, J gene, D gene. D genes are given only for firm matches. Clone sizes are given selectively: once, few, many, or a class where the clone is expanded.

CDR3nt: TGTGCCACCAGCACACGGGACAGTTATCAGCCCCAGCATTTT
CDR3aa: CATSTRDSYQPQHF
v_gene: TRBV15
abundance: .
j_gene: TRBJ1-5
d_gene: TRBD1

CDR3nt: TGCAGTGCTCAGGAAGATTACCTATACGAGCAGTACTTC
CDR3aa: CSAQEDYLYEQYF
v_gene: TRBV20-1
abundance: .
j_gene: TRBJ2-7
d_gene: .

CDR3nt: TGTGCCAGCAGTCGGGGGGGGAGCTCCTATAATTCACCCCTCCACTTT
CDR3aa: CASSRGGSSYNSPLHF
v_gene: TRBV28
abundance: .
j_gene: TRBJ1-6
d_gene: .

CDR3nt: TGTGCCAGCAGACCCCAGGGTCCTCAGGATACGCAGTATTTT
CDR3aa: CASRPQGPQDTQYF
v_gene: TRBV6-1
abundance: few
j_gene: TRBJ2-3
d_gene: .

CDR3nt: TGTGCCAGCAGCCCCGGACGGGAGCTGGAGACCCAGTACTTC
CDR3aa: CASSPGRELETQYF
v_gene: TRBV11-2
abundance: .
j_gene: TRBJ2-5
d_gene: .

CDR3nt: TGCAGTGCTAGAGAATTATATTCCGGGCAGTGCGTATTC
CDR3aa: CSARELYSGQCVF
v_gene: TRBV20-1
abundance: few
j_gene: TRBJ2-7
d_gene: .

CDR3nt: TGCAGTGCTCCGACGGACAGGGAACGCTACGAGCAGTACTTC
CDR3aa: CSAPTDRERYEQYF
v_gene: TRBV20-1
abundance: .
j_gene: TRBJ2-7
d_gene: TRBD1

CDR3nt: TGTGCCAGCAGTTTTCGGGACGCCGTGTATGGCTACACCTTC
CDR3aa: CASSFRDAVYGYTF
v_gene: TRBV6-5
abundance: .
j_gene: TRBJ1-2
d_gene: .

CDR3nt: TGCAGTGCTAGAGATGAGACAGGGGACCCGACTTACACAGATACGCAGTATTTT
CDR3aa: CSARDETGDPTYTDTQYF
v_gene: TRBV20-1
abundance: .
j_gene: TRBJ2-3
d_gene: TRBD1

CDR3nt: TGTGCCAGCAGCTTAGCGTGGGGGGGAGATACGCAGTATTTT
CDR3aa: CASSLAWGGDTQYF
v_gene: TRBV7-2
abundance: few
j_gene: TRBJ2-3
d_gene: TRBD2

CDR3nt: TGTGCCAGCAGCTTAAAAGTTGGGGTGCAGGAGATCACCGGGGAGCTGTTTTTT
CDR3aa: CASSLKVGVQEITGELFF
v_gene: TRBV11-2
abundance: few
j_gene: TRBJ2-2
d_gene: .

CDR3nt: TGTGCCAGCAGCCCCCGCTTCGGGACTAGCGGGGGGGTGGAGACCCAGTACTTC
CDR3aa: CASSPRFGTSGGVETQYF
v_gene: TRBV9
abundance: .
j_gene: TRBJ2-5
d_gene: TRBD2

CDR3nt: TGTGCCAGCAGCACCCGGGACGGAGTAAAGAATGAAAAACTGTTTTTT
CDR3aa: CASSTRDGVKNEKLFF
v_gene: TRBV9
abundance: few
j_gene: TRBJ1-4
d_gene: .

CDR3nt: TGCAGCGTTGCCATGTGGTACAATCAGCCCCAGCATTTT
CDR3aa: CSVAMWYNQPQHF
v_gene: TRBV29-1
abundance: .
j_gene: TRBJ1-5
d_gene: .

CDR3nt: TGTGCCAGCAGAACGGGGGACAGGGACAATTCACCCCTCCACTTT
CDR3aa: CASRTGDRDNSPLHF
v_gene: TRBV6-1
abundance: .
j_gene: TRBJ1-6
d_gene: TRBD1

CDR3nt: TGTGCCAGCAGTGACCATCCTAGCGCGGCGTACACCGGGGAGCTGTTTTTT
CDR3aa: CASSDHPSAAYTGELFF
v_gene: TRBV2
abundance: .
j_gene: TRBJ2-2
d_gene: .

CDR3nt: TGTGCCAGCAGTTATATGACTTCCGCCGGGGATGAAAAACTGTTTTTT
CDR3aa: CASSYMTSAGDEKLFF
v_gene: TRBV6-2/TRBV6-3
abundance: many
j_gene: TRBJ1-4
d_gene: .

CDR3nt: TGCAGTGCTAGAGGGGGACAGGGGTCCCTCCCCTACACAGATACGCAGTATTTT
CDR3aa: CSARGGQGSLPYTDTQYF
v_gene: TRBV20-1
abundance: .
j_gene: TRBJ2-3
d_gene: TRBD1

CDR3nt: TGTGCCAGCAGAGGCAGTTCAGCCTACGAGCAGTACTTC
CDR3aa: CASRGSSAYEQYF
v_gene: TRBV6-2/TRBV6-3
abundance: few
j_gene: TRBJ2-7
d_gene: .

CDR3nt: TGCAGTGCCCCCGACACGGCTGACGATAAGAACTATGGCTACACCTTC
CDR3aa: CSAPDTADDKNYGYTF
v_gene: TRBV20-1
abundance: few
j_gene: TRBJ1-2
d_gene: .

CDR3nt: TGCGCCAGCAGCTCGTCAGGGAGGGCTGGCTACACCTTC
CDR3aa: CASSSSGRAGYTF
v_gene: TRBV4-3
abundance: few
j_gene: TRBJ1-2
d_gene: .

CDR3nt: TGTGCCAGCAGCCCTCGGGGGGGAACGGACGAGACCCAGTACTTC
CDR3aa: CASSPRGGTDETQYF
v_gene: TRBV3-1
abundance: few
j_gene: TRBJ2-5
d_gene: TRBD2

CDR3nt: TGTGCCAGCAGCAAAGTTCCCTGGACTAGCGGGAGGGCCGGTGAGCAGTTCTTC
CDR3aa: CASSKVPWTSGRAGEQFF
v_gene: TRBV21-1
abundance: few
j_gene: TRBJ2-1
d_gene: .

CDR3nt: TGTGCCAGCAGTTTTAAGACAGGGAGGTCCTACGAGCAGTACTTC
CDR3aa: CASSFKTGRSYEQYF
v_gene: TRBV28
abundance: many
j_gene: TRBJ2-7
d_gene: .

CDR3nt: TGTGCCACCAGTGACCGACTAGCGGGAGTCAATAATGAGCAGTTCTTC
CDR3aa: CATSDRLAGVNNEQFF
v_gene: TRBV24-1
abundance: few
j_gene: TRBJ2-1
d_gene: TRBD2

CDR3nt: TGTGCCAGCAGCTTGGGGACAGTTGGCTCGCAGCAGTATTTT
CDR3aa: CASSLGTVGSQQYF
v_gene: TRBV7-9
abundance: few
j_gene: TRBJ2-3
d_gene: TRBD1

CDR3nt: TGTGCCACCAGCAGGCTCCAGAGATCTGGGGCCAACGTCCTGACTTTC
CDR3aa: CATSRLQRSGANVLTF
v_gene: TRBV15
abundance: few
j_gene: TRBJ2-6
d_gene: .

CDR3nt: TGTGCCAGCAGCGTTTGGGGGGAGGGGGGCACAGATACGCAGTATTTT
CDR3aa: CASSVWGEGGTDTQYF
v_gene: TRBV9
abundance: few
j_gene: TRBJ2-3
d_gene: .

CDR3nt: TGTGCCAGCAGTTTATCTACAGCGCACGGCTACACCTTC
CDR3aa: CASSLSTAHGYTF
v_gene: TRBV28
abundance: few
j_gene: TRBJ1-2
d_gene: .

CDR3nt: TGCAGTGCTAGAGACCCGTGGAGCCCCGGGCAATACGAGCAGTACTTC
CDR3aa: CSARDPWSPGQYEQYF
v_gene: TRBV20-1
abundance: many
j_gene: TRBJ2-7
d_gene: .

CDR3nt: TGCAGCGTTGTGGCTAGCGGGAGTGAGACCCAGTACTTC
CDR3aa: CSVVASGSETQYF
v_gene: TRBV29-1
abundance: many
j_gene: TRBJ2-5
d_gene: TRBD2

CDR3nt: TGTGCCAGCAGCGTACTAGCCGTGTCAGAGACCCAGTACTTC
CDR3aa: CASSVLAVSETQYF
v_gene: TRBV9
abundance: .
j_gene: TRBJ2-5
d_gene: .

CDR3nt: TGTGCCAGCAGGCTATCGGGGGTTTTTCCAGATACGCAGTATTTT
CDR3aa: CASRLSGVFPDTQYF
v_gene: TRBV2
abundance: .
j_gene: TRBJ2-3
d_gene: .

CDR3nt: TGTGCCAGCAGTTTAATCGGCGGAGTATTCCAAGAGACCCAGTACTTC
CDR3aa: CASSLIGGVFQETQYF
v_gene: TRBV28
abundance: few
j_gene: TRBJ2-5
d_gene: .

CDR3nt: TGCGCCAGCAGCTTGGGACAGCAGAATTCACCCCTCCACTTT
CDR3aa: CASSLGQQNSPLHF
v_gene: TRBV5-1
abundance: few
j_gene: TRBJ1-6
d_gene: .

CDR3nt: TGTGCCAGCAGCTTAGAGGACAGCTTTCAAGAGACCCAGTACTTC
CDR3aa: CASSLEDSFQETQYF
v_gene: TRBV7-9
abundance: .
j_gene: TRBJ2-5
d_gene: .

CDR3nt: TGTGCCAGCAGTTCCGGACTAGACAGGGGGACCCAGTACTTC
CDR3aa: CASSSGLDRGTQYF
v_gene: TRBV27
abundance: .
j_gene: TRBJ2-5
d_gene: .